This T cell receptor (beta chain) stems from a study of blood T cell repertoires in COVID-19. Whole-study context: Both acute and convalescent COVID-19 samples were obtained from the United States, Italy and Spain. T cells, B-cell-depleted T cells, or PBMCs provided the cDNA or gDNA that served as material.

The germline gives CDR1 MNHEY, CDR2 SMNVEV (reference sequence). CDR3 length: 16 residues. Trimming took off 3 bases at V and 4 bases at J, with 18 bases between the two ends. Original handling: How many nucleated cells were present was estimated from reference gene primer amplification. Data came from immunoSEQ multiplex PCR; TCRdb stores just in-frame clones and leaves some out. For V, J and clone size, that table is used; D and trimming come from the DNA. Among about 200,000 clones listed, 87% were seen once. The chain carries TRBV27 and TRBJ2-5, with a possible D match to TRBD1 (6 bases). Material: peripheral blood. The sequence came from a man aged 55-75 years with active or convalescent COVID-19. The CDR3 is CASSFRAPARGETQYF. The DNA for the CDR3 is TGTGCCAGCAGTTTTAGAGCCCCGGCCAGGGGAGAGACCCAGTACTTC.